These 20 T cell receptor beta chains were all obtained from the same sample, sequenced in a study of blood T cell repertoires in COVID-19. The method was immunoSEQ multiplex PCR; TCRdb's version includes in-frame clones alone and lacks a portion of them. The table has approximately 180,000 clones, about 88% seen once. The sample comprised PBMCs or T cells enriched from blood (not recorded which). These TCRs come from a woman aged 40 to 50 with acute COVID-19.

The genes are TRBV4-1 and TRBJ2-5; maybe TRBD1 (5 bases). From germline, CDR1 is MGHRA and CDR2 YSYEKL. CDR3 length equals 13 residues. The ends were cut back, 1 base at V and 7 bases at J, with 10 bases in the middle. CDR3 sequence: CASSQVTGSTQYF. The CDR3 region has the DNA TGCGCCAGCAGCCAAGTAACAGGATCGACCCAGTACTTC.

V gene TRBV10-2 combines with J gene TRBJ1-1; 9 bases align to TRBD1. Per germline, CDR1 WSHSY and CDR2 SAAADI. V shed 5 bases and J 5 bases; nucleotides not matched to a gene: 6. The CDR3 spans 14 residues. This chain's CDR3 is CASSPDRGGTEAFF. The CDR3 DNA is TGCGCCAGCAGTCCGGACAGGGGAGGGACTGAAGCTTTCTTT.

J is TRBJ2-3 and V is TRBV5-1, with TRBD1 identical over 10 bases. The germline V gene has CDR1 SGHRS and CDR2 YFSETQ. The V gene end was trimmed by 3 bases and the J gene end by 4 bases; junction bases not matched to a gene: 2. The length of the CDR3 is 14 residues. This chain's CDR3 is CASSSTGGADTQYF. In nucleotides, the CDR3 is TGCGCCAGCAGCTCGACAGGGGGCGCAGATACGCAGTATTTT.

The chain is built from TRBV6-5 and TRBJ2-2; possibly TRBD1 for D (5 bases). CDR1 and CDR2 from the germline V gene are MNHEY and SVGAGI. This CDR3 has 13 amino acids. Trimming cost V 2 bases and J 5 bases, with 6 bases left between them. The CDR3 DNA sequence: TGTGCCAGCAGTTACCCAGGGACCGGGGAGCTGTTTTTT. Translating it yields CASSYPGTGELFF.

The chain uses TRBV6-5 and TRBJ2-5, with 8 nucleotides matching TRBD1. The germline gives CDR1 MNHEY, CDR2 SVGAGI. V was pared by 0 bases and J by 4 bases, with 7 bases of the junction left unmatched. This CDR3 has 16 amino acids. The CDR3 DNA sequence: TGTGCCAGCAGTTACTCACGCAGGGGGCTGGGAGAGACCCAGTACTTC. It is translated as CASSYSRRGLGETQYF.

This clone came up once. The J gene is TRBJ2-1, the V gene TRBV11-2, with TRBD2 matching 12 bases. Germline CDR1 is SGHAT and CDR2 is FQNNGV. This CDR3 is 14 amino acids long. Trimming cost V 1 base and J 10 bases; bases outside gene matches: 2. The CDR3 loop is CASSLGTSGTEQFF. The CDR3 region has the DNA TGTGCCAGCAGCTTAGGGACTAGCGGGACCGAGCAGTTCTTC.

This chain joins TRBV4-1 and TRBJ2-7; perhaps TRBD2 as D (6 bases). The CDR3 is 15 residues long. The V end was cut by 0 bases, the J end by 3 bases, with 12 bases between. CDR1 is MGHRA, CDR2 YSYEKL, per germline. The CDR3 reads CASSQEFSGYYEQYF. As DNA, the CDR3 is TGCGCCAGCAGCCAAGAATTCAGCGGGTACTACGAGCAGTACTTC.

The V and J genes are TRBV5-6 and TRBJ2-3; 9 nucleotides agree with TRBD2. This CDR3 has 15 amino acids. Germline loops: CDR1 SGHDT, CDR2 YYEEEE. V lost 4 bases, J lost 4 bases, and 7 bases stayed unmatched. For the CDR3, the DNA is TGTGCCAGCAGCCGTCGCGGGAGGGGAGCAGATACGCAGTATTTT. This encodes CASSRRGRGADTQYF.

This clone has more than one count but fewer than ten. V usage is TRBV4-1 and J usage is TRBJ1-5; TRBD1 matches 11 bases. This CDR3 spans 20 amino acids. V was clipped by 0 bases and J by 2 bases; unmatched bases: 12. In germline, CDR1 is MGHRA, CDR2 YSYEKL. CDR3: CASSQEGGTGGPRGNQPQHF. The CDR3 coding sequence is TGCGCCAGCAGCCAAGAGGGTGGGACAGGGGGGCCTAGGGGCAATCAGCCCCAGCATTTT.

J is TRBJ2-1 and V is TRBV11-2; D unresolved. Germline V gene sequence: CDR1 SGHAT, CDR2 FQNNGV. V lost 2 bases, J lost 5 bases, and 19 bases lay in between. The CDR3 is 17 residues long. The CDR3 DNA is TGTGCCAGCAGCTTAAATGTCCTCGATAGAGGTCACAATGAGCAGTTCTTC. Amino acid sequence: CASSLNVLDRGHNEQFF.

The rearrangement uses TRBV4-1 and TRBJ1-6; 7 bases fit TRBD1. The length of the CDR3 is 15 residues. J gave up 7 bases and V 4 bases, and 7 bases lay outside the gene matches. CDR1 is MGHRA and CDR2 is YSYEKL in the germline V gene. CDR3 residues: CASSPLTGPNSPLHF. The CDR3 DNA sequence: TGCGCCAGCAGCCCCCTGACAGGGCCGAATTCACCCCTCCACTTT.

This clone was picked up one time. V usage is TRBV6-5 and J usage is TRBJ2-5; 12 positions match TRBD2. CDR3 length: 14 amino acids. Per the germline V gene, CDR1 is MNHEY and CDR2 is SVGAGI. J gave up 5 bases and V 5 bases, and 3 bases lay outside the gene matches. Here the CDR3 DNA reads TGTGCCAGCAGTCTAGCGGGGGGGCCGGAGACCCAGTACTTC. Translation: CASSLAGGPETQYF.

This clone came up once. V and J are TRBV7-9 and TRBJ1-2, with D hard to call. The germline V gene has CDR1 SEHNR and CDR2 FQNEAQ (reference sequence). V was cut by 3 bases and J by 4 bases, with 6 bases left in between. This CDR3 spans 12 amino acids. The CDR3 DNA follows: TGTGCCAGCAGCTTTCCCGGCTATGGCTACACCTTC. It encodes CASSFPGYGYTF.

V usage is TRBV6-4 and J usage is TRBJ2-3, with TRBD2 matching 10 bases. V was clipped by 2 bases and J by 7 bases; unmatched bases: 3. The germline V gene encodes CDR1 MRHNA and CDR2 SNTAGT. The CDR3 runs to 14 residues. CDR3 loop: CASSDTSGVNTQYF. The DNA for the CDR3 is TGTGCCAGCAGTGACACTAGCGGGGTGAATACGCAGTATTTT.

V gene TRBV7-9 combines with J gene TRBJ1-2; TRBD1 matches at 10 bases. The V and J ends lost 0 bases and 2 bases, in that order; junction bases with no gene match: 9. The CDR3 spans 18 residues. Germline V gene sequence: CDR1 SEHNR, CDR2 FQNEAQ (reference sequence). CDR3 coding DNA: TGTGCCAGCAGCTTAGCGGACAGGGGGGGAGAGCAGAACTATGGCTACACCTTC. Protein: CASSLADRGGEQNYGYTF.

This clone was recorded only once. The V gene is TRBV30, the J gene TRBJ2-6; 13 bases agree with TRBD2. Trimming cost V 5 bases and J 2 bases; bases outside gene matches: 9. The CDR3 is made up of 18 amino acids. Germline V gene sequence: CDR1 GTSNPN, CDR2 SVGIG (reference sequence). The CDR3 sequence is CAWREGLAGFPGANVLTF. CDR3 nucleotides: TGTGCCTGGCGGGAGGGACTAGCGGGATTCCCTGGGGCCAACGTCCTGACTTTC.

The rearrangement uses TRBV20-1 and TRBJ2-7; no definite D call. There are 8 residues in the CDR3. Per germline, CDR1 DFQATT and CDR2 SNEGSKA (reference sequence). The CDR3 coding sequence is TGCAGCCGTTACGAGCAGTACTTC. It specifies CSRYEQYF.

The V and J genes are TRBV7-3 and TRBJ2-1, with D uncertain. There are 13 residues in the CDR3. The V end was cut by 1 base, the J end by 9 bases, with 10 bases between. Germline CDR1 is SGHTA and CDR2 is FQGTGA. CDR3 residues: CASSLNSVGEQFF. CDR3 sequence (DNA): TGTGCCAGCAGCTTAAATTCAGTTGGTGAGCAGTTCTTC.

The chain recombines TRBV5-8 with TRBJ1-4, with 7 bases matching TRBD1. Per the germline V gene, CDR1 is SGHTS and CDR2 is YDEGEE. The CDR3 is made up of 16 amino acids. V lost 0 bases and J lost 8; bases outside the gene matches: 10. The CDR3 reads CASSLGTGPNQEKLFF. In nucleotides, the CDR3 is TGTGCCAGCAGCTTGGGGACAGGACCTAATCAGGAAAAACTGTTTTTT.

This rearrangement joins TRBV18 to TRBJ2-7; 8 nucleotides line up with TRBD1. CDR1 KGHSH and CDR2 LQKENI come from the germline V gene. The junction had 8 bases not matched to a gene; V was cut back by 3 bases and J by 4 bases. CDR3 length: 15 amino acids. CDR3 loop: CASSPIEDRGYEQYF. CDR3 DNA: TGTGCCAGCTCACCGATAGAAGACAGGGGATACGAGCAGTACTTC.